This T cell receptor (beta chain) was obtained from a study of OX40 agonist ivuxolimab in advanced cancers. Study-wide results and limits: The 0.1-3.0 mg/kg partial responders had among the lowest clonal expansion.

Repertoires were generated with immunoSEQ multiplex PCR, while TCRdb's copy carries only in-frame clones and drops some. The top ten clones hold about 0.81% of a sample with more than 95,000 clones, around 90% of them seen once. In this sample, this clone turned up once. The antigen is unknown. The CDR3 is 14 amino acids. J lost 1 base, V lost 4 bases, and 3 bases had no gene match. Germline V gives CDR1 LNHDA, CDR2 SQIVND (reference sequence). The specimen was CD4+ or CD8+ T cells sorted from blood, collected in a trial of the OX40 agonist ivuxolimab. This sequence was found in an adult with an advanced solid tumor such as melanoma, head and neck, liver or kidney cancer. The gene calls are TRBV19 and TRBJ1-2; 7 bases fit TRBD1. The CDR3 spells CASSTDRNNYGYTF. As DNA, the CDR3 is TGTGCCAGTAGTACGGACAGGAATAACTATGGCTACACCTTC. Variable domain in full (rest from reference TRBV19 and TRBJ1-2): DGGITQSPKYLFRKEGQNVTLSCEQNLNHDAMYWYRQDPGQGLRLIYYSQIVNDFQKGDIAEGYSVSREKKESFPLTVTSAQKNPTAFYLCASSTDRNNYGYTFGSGTRLTVV.